A selection of T cell receptor beta chains follows, all from one sample in a study of blood T cells in healthy people across ages. TCRdb passed the 5' RACE reads through MiXCR, listing each CDR3 protein once. The sample contains 550,000 to 750,000 distinct CDR3 sequences, around 21% of which appear only once. Sequencing was done on a sample of blood. These TCRs come from a man between 65 and 79 years old in good health. Each CDR3 is given with its conserved first and last residue. The D gene is left open where the match is weak.

v_gene,d_gene,j_gene,len,CDR3aa
TRBV27,TRBD2,TRBJ2-1,16,CASSPGLAGYYNEQFF
TRBV7-2,TRBD1,TRBJ1-5,13,CASSFDRASPQHF
TRBV2,TRBD2,TRBJ2-5,17,CASSGSATSGPQETQYF
TRBV5-1,.,TRBJ2-3,14,CASSLGVDPDTQYF
TRBV12-3/TRBV12-4,.,TRBJ2-1,12,CASSTSYNEQFF
TRBV20-1,TRBD2,TRBJ2-1,16,CSARDQSSGSYNEQFF
TRBV5-1,.,TRBJ2-3,15,CASSLLQPSTDTQYF
TRBV6-2/TRBV6-3,TRBD2,.,15,CASRRLAGENYEQYF
TRBV12-3/TRBV12-4,.,TRBJ1-1,14,CASRRAQGPTEAFF
TRBV6-2/TRBV6-3,.,.,16,CASSYFAGLQINEQFF
TRBV12-3/TRBV12-4,.,TRBJ2-2,13,CASSWETAGELFF
TRBV6-5,TRBD2,TRBJ2-7,17,CASSSVWGSGRTYEQYF
TRBV7-2,.,TRBJ2-7,12,CASNKSSYEQYF
TRBV4-1,TRBD1,TRBJ2-7,14,CASSQVPTGVEQYF
TRBV2,TRBD1,TRBJ2-7,12,CASSGQGSEQYF
TRBV7-3,TRBD2,TRBJ2-1,16,CASSLGPGLAGNEQFF
TRBV27,.,TRBJ2-2,14,CASSPLRAVGELFF
TRBV2,.,TRBJ2-3,16,CASSELAVTNTDTQYF
TRBV7-8,.,TRBJ2-1,14,CASSFGADYNEQFF
TRBV20-1,.,TRBJ1-1,12,CSVTGLRSEAFF
TRBV5-1,.,TRBJ2-4,14,CASTPGTAKNIQYF
TRBV4-3,TRBD1,TRBJ2-3,15,CASSQAGQGTDTQYF
TRBV14,.,TRBJ2-5,13,CASSLPGSALLYF
TRBV29-1,TRBD2,TRBJ2-3,16,CSAEMTSGGTTDTQYF